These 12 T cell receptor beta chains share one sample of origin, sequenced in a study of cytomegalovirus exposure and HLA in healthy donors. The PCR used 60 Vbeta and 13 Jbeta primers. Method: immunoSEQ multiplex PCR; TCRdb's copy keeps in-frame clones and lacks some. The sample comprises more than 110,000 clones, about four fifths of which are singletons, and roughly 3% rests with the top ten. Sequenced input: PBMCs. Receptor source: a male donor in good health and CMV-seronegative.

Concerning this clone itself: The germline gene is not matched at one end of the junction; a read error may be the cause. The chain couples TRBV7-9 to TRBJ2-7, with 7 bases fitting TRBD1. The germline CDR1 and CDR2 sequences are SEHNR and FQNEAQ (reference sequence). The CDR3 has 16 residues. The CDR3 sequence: CSSRLASGGMIYEQYF. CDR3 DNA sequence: TGTTCCAGCAGACTGGCTTCAGGGGGAATGATCTACGAGCAGTACTTC.

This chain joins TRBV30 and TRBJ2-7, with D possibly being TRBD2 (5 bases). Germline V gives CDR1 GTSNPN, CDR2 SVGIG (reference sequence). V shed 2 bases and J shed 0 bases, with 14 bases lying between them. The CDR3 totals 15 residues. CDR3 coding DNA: TGTGCCTGGAGTCCCCCGGGAACAGACTCCTACGAGCAGTACTTC. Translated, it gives CAWSPPGTDSYEQYF.

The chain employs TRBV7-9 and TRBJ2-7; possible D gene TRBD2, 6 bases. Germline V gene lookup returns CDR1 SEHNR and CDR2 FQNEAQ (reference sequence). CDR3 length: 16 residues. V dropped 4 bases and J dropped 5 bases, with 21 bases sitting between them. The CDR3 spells CASSWRIGTAPDEQYF. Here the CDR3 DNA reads TGTGCCAGCAGCTGGAGGATCGGGACTGCACCCGACGAGCAGTACTTC.

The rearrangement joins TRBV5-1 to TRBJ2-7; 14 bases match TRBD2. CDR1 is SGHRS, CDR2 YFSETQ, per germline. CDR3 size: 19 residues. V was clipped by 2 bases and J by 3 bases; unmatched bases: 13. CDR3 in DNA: TGCGCCAGCAGCTTTGCCTCCGGGACTAGCGGGAGTAAAGTCTACGAGCAGTACTTC. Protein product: CASSFASGTSGSKVYEQYF.

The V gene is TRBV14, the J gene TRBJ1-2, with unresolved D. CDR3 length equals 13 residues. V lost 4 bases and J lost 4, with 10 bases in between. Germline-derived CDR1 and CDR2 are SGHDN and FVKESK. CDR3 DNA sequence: TGTGCCAGCAGCCGAGGGCGGTTCTATGGCTACACCTTC. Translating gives CASSRGRFYGYTF.

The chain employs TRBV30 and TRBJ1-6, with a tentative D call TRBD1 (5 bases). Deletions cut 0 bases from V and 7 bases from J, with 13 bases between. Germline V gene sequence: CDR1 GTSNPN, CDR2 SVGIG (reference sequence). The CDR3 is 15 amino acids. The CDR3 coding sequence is TGTGCCTGGAGTGTGACCGCCTCAGGGAATTCACCCCTCCACTTT. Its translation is CAWSVTASGNSPLHF.

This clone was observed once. CDR3 sequence (DNA): TGTGCCAGCAGAAGACAGGGGGGAGGCACTGAAGCTTTCTTT. It specifies CASRRQGGGTEAFF. V usage is TRBV6-5 and J usage is TRBJ1-1; 9 nucleotides line up with TRBD1. The germline CDR1 and CDR2 sequences are MNHEY and SVGAGI. The CDR3 is made up of 14 amino acids. V was clipped by 6 bases and J by 4 bases; unmatched bases: 6.

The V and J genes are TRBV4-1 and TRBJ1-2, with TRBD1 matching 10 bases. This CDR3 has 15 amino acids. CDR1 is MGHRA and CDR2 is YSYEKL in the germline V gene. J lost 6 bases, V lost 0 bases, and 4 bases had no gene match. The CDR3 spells CASSQEGTGVNGYTF. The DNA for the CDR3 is TGCGCCAGCAGCCAAGAAGGGACAGGGGTTAATGGCTACACCTTC.

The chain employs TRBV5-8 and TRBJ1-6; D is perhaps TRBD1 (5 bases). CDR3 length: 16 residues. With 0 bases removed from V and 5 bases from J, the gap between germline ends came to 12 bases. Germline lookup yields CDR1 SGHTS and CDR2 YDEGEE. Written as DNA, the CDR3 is TGTGCCAGCAGCTTGGGTTTGGGGCAGAATAATTCACCCCTCCACTTT. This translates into CASSLGLGQNNSPLHF. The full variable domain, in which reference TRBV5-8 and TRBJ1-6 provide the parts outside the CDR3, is EAGVTQSPTHLIKTRGQQATLRCSPISGHTSVYWYQQALGLGLQFLLWYDEGEERNRGNFPPRFSGRQFPNYSSELNVNALELEDSALYLCASSLGLGQNNSPLHFGNGTRLTVT.

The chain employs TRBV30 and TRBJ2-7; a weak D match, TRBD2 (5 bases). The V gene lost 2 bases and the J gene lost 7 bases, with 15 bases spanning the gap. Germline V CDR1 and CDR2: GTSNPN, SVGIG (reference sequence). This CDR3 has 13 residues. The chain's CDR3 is CAWSMASRGEQYF. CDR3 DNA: TGTGCCTGGAGTATGGCCTCCCGGGGTGAGCAGTACTTC. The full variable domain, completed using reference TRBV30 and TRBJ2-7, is SQTIHQWPATLVQPVGSPLSLECTVEGTSNPNLYWYRQAAGRGLQLLFYSVGIGQISSEVPQNLSASRPQDRQFILSSKKLLLSDSGFYLCAWSMASRGEQYFGPGTRLTVT.

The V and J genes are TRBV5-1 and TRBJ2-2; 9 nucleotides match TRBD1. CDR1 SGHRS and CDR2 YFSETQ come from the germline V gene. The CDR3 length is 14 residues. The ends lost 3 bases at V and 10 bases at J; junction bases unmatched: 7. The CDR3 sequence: CASSSDRGFEELFF. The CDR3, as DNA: TGCGCCAGCAGCTCGGACAGGGGATTTGAGGAGCTGTTTTTT.

CDR3 sequence reads: CASSDSLAGSNEQFF. The CDR3 region has the DNA TGTGCCAGCAGTGACTCCCTAGCGGGGTCCAATGAGCAGTTCTTC. The chain employs TRBV6-4 and TRBJ2-1; TRBD2 agrees at 9 bases. The germline CDR1 and CDR2 sequences are MRHNA and SNTAGT. V shed 0 bases, J shed 6 bases, and the junction held 3 bases outside the gene matches. This CDR3 is 15 amino acids long.